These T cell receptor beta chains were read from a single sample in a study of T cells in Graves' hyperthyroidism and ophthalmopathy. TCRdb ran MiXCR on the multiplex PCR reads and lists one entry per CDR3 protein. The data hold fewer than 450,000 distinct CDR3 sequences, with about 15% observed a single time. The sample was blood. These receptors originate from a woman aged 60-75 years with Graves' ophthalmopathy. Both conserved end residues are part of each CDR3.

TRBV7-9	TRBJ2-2	CAYKDRAAGELFF
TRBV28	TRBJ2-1	CASSSGDWVAGKQFF
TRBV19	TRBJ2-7	CASSIGDNPYEQYF
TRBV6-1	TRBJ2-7	CASSGGTTDGEQYF
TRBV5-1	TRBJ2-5	CASSFQGHQETQYF
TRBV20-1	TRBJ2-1	CSARPTGPNEQFF
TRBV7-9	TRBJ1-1	CASPGPWGGDTEAFF
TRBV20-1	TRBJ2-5	CSARGGGKQETQYF
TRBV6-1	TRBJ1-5	CASSGRGLYQPQHF
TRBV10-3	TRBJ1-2	CAISEFSMTGVPAGYTF
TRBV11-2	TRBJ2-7	CASSLVTRGAYEQYF
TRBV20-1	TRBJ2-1	CSARTPSGRAGNEQFF
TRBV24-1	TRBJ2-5	CATSVPRTGGEAQYF
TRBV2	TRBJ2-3	CASRRDRERGDTQYF
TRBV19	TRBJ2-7	CASSTGAEGAYEQYF
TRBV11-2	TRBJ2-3	CASSPGGPGDTQYF
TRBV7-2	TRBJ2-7	CASSLRGSGGYEQYF
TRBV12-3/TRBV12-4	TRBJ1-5	CASRQTGGDQPQHF
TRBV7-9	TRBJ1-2	CASSFLGGEGYTF
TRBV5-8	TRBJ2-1	CASSQGLAGPYNEQFF